This T cell receptor beta chain was observed in a study of response to subunit inactivated influenza vaccine. Study-level points and caveats: After each seasonal influenza vaccination, few new T cells are recruited, the authors suggested.

In TCRdb, the RT-PCR reads were re-called with MiXCR into one record per CDR3 protein. This sample has fewer than 750,000 distinct CDR3 sequences, with about 14% found just once. Trimming took 1 base from V and 2 from J; bases not matched to a gene: 6. This CDR3 has 16 amino acids. CDR1 is SGHRS, CDR2 YFSETQ, per germline. A few counts support this clonotype. What it binds is not known. V is TRBV5-1 and J is TRBJ2-3, with TRBD2 matching 8 bases. This receptor was identified in a man in his fifties who received an inactivated influenza vaccine. This specimen was PBMCs from blood, taken 11 to 12 days after vaccination. CDR3 DNA: TGCGCCAGCAGCTTGCCCGGGGGGGAAGTCACAGATACGCAGTATTTT. Its translation is CASSLPGGEVTDTQYF.